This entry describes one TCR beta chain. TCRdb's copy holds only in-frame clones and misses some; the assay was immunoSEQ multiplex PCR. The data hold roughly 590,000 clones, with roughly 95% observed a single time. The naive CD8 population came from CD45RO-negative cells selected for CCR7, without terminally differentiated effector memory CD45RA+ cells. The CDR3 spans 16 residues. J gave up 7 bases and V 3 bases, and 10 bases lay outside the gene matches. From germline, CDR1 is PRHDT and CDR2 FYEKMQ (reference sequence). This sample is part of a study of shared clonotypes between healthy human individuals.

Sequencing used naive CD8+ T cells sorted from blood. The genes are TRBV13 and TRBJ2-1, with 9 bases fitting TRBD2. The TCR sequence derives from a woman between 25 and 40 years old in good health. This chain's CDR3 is CASSLWYGTSSNEQFF. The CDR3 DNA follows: TGTGCCAGCAGCTTGTGGTATGGGACTAGCAGTAATGAGCAGTTCTTC.